The subject of this entry is one TCR beta chain. Its antigen is as yet unknown. The repertoire was sequenced with immunoSEQ multiplex PCR; TCRdb's copy has only in-frame clones and lacks some. The table lists tens of thousands of clones, 90% to 95% of them singletons. Per the germline V gene, CDR1 is SQVTM and CDR2 is ANQGSEA. CDR3 length: 12 amino acids. J lost 6 bases, V lost 6 bases, and 7 bases had no gene match. This sample is part of a study of Tregs in tolerant kidney transplant recipients. Whole-study findings and limits: Biological reproducibility was not directly addressed, but technical replication error appeared minimal. The small number of patients limits these findings pending further validation. Activated donor B cell expansion appeared to reveal the most relevant donor-specific TCRbeta repertoire.

Unstimulated regulatory T cells (CD4+CD25+CD127-), CD4+CD25- non-regulatory cells, CD4 and CD8 cells were FACS-sorted from thawed PBMCs. The rearrangement links TRBV29-1 to TRBJ2-7; 8 nucleotides line up with TRBD1. Sequencing was carried out using CD8+ T cells from blood. The receptor was derived from a human donor in good health. The CDR3 loop reads CSVLGQEVEQYF. The CDR3, as DNA: TGCAGCGTCCTGGGACAGGAGGTCGAGCAGTACTTC.